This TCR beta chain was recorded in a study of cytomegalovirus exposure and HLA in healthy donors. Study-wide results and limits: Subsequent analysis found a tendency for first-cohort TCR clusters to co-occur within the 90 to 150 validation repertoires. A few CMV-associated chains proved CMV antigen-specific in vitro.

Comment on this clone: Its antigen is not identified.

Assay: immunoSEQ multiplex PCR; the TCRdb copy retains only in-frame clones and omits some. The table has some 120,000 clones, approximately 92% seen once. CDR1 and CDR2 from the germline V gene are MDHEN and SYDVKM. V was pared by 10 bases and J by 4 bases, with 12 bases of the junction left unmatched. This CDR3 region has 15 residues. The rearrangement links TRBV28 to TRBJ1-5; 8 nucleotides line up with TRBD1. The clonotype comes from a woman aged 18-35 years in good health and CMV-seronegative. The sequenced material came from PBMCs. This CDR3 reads CATHGTGLSNQPQHF. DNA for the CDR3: TGTGCCACCCATGGGACAGGCCTATCGAATCAGCCCCAGCATTTT.